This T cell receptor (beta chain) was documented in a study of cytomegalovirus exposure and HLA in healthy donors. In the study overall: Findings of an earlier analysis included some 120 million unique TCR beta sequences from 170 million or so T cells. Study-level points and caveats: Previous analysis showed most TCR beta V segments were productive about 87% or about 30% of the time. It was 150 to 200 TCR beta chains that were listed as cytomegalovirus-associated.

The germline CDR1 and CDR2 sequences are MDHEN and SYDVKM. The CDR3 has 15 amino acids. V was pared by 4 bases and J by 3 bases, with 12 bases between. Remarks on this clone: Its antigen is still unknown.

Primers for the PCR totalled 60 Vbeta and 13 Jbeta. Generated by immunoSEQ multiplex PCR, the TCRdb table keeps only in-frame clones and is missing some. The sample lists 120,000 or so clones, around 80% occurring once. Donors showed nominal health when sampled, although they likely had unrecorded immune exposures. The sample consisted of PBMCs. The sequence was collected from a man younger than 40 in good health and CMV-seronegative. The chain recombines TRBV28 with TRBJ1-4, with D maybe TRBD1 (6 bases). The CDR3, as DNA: TGTGCCAGCAGTTATGGGGGGGCGGCTAATGAAAAACTGTTTTTT. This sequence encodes CASSYGGAANEKLFF. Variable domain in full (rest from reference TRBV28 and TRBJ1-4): DVKVTQSSRYLVKRTGEKVFLECVQDMDHENMFWYRQDPGLGLRLIYFSYDVKMKEKGDIPEGYSVSREKKERFSLILESASTNQTSMYLCASSYGGAANEKLFFGSGTQLSVL.